The text below deals with one T cell receptor beta chain. The specificity of this receptor is unknown. Base qualities are missing; no much larger clone stands one base away. TCR beta CDR3 regions were sequenced from DNA using the immunoSEQ Assay. The authors' analysis ran thus. To compute T cell density, TCR beta template counts were normalized to usable DNA, which was estimated by amplifying housekeeping genes. Using the preseqR package, richness was estimated by extrapolating to 120,000 templates for tissue samples and 400,000 templates for PBMC samples. Clonality was calculated as one minus Pielou's evenness. Differential abundance testing on productive amino-acid clonotypes, with a minimum total count of 5 and an alpha of 0.1, was used to identify tissue-enriched TCRs. The Jaccard Index and the Morisita Overlap Index were used to measure how much the repertoires overlapped between compartments. GLIPH grouped TCR beta CDR3s together with public tetramer-defined viral CDR3s, and a viral motif had to include at least three viral sequences and also show V-gene enrichment. TCRdb obtained this table from immuneACCESS and retained in-frame rearrangements with V and J assigned. These tables miss some clones; where compared with another copy, unresolved V genes account for less than half of the shortfall, and the remainder is unexplained. For V, J and clone size, that table is used; D and trimming come from the DNA. The sample contains about 51,000 clones, approximately 80% of them found a single time. Roughly 18% of the sample goes to the ten largest clones.

These data are taken from a study of T cells in localized non-small cell lung cancer (dated by TCRdb to 2018 to 2021). About the study as a whole: The study analyzed T cell repertoires of hundreds of early-stage NSCLC patients, comparing tumors and uninvolved tumor-adjacent lungs. The cohort consisted of approximately 220 treatment-naive NSCLC patients whose localized lung tumors had been resected. A mean age of about 66 years was recorded for the NSCLC patients, of whom more than 120 were male and some 99 were female.

Based on the germline V gene, the CDR1 and CDR2 sequences are SNHLY and FYNNEI. The CDR3 contains 13 residues, cysteine and phenylalanine counted. Solely the CDR3 DNA is kept, with 39 bases framed from the first base. V drops 3 bases and J drops 3 bases, leaving 3 bases in between. The paper's findings and limits, for the study overall: Because the study design was exploratory, TCR variables were selected using unadjusted p-values without false-discovery rate correction. Uninvolved tumor-adjacent lung showed the highest T cell clonality, higher than tumor, which suggests more focused antigenic responses in the uninvolved tumor-adjacent lung. Because multi-region sequencing of the tumors was not done, intratumor heterogeneity could not be ruled out. Higher T cell density in blood was associated with longer overall survival, whereas higher clonality in adjacent lung was associated with shorter survival. A median of 57 of the top 100 tumor clones turned up in the paired uninvolved adjacent lung, and about 28 of those clones also ranked among the top 100 of that same adjacent lung.

At diagnosis, peripheral blood, uninvolved tumor-adjacent lung and tumor were collected and were preserved as a mix of fresh-frozen and FFPE material. Blood samples were analyzed as peripheral blood mononuclear cells for TCR repertoire profiling. The chain is made from TRBV2 and TRBJ2-6; no D segment can be confidently identified. The starting material was peripheral blood mononuclear cells, obtained before any cancer treatment. This receptor was obtained from a man between 40 and 69 years old with stage III lung adenocarcinoma. The CDR3 reads CASSENGANVLTF. In nucleotide form, the sequence is TGTGCCAGCAGTGAGAATGGGGCCAACGTCCTGACTTTC.